These 13 T cell receptor beta chains share one sample of origin, sequenced in a study of CD8+ T cells in alopecia areata. Sequencing relied on a cDNA template that was reverse transcribed from extracted RNA. TCRdb's table, derived via immunoSEQ multiplex PCR, lists solely in-frame clones and lacks some. The sample lists under 30,000 clones, 52% occurring once. What was sequenced was NKG2D-high CD8+ T cells sorted from blood. Every receptor here comes from a human donor with alopecia areata.

The chain is built from TRBV28 and TRBJ1-1; a weak D match, TRBD1 (6 bases). Trimming took off 6 bases at V and 0 bases at J, with 14 bases between the two ends. The length of the CDR3 is 15 residues. The V gene's germline CDR1 is MDHEN and CDR2 SYDVKM. The CDR3 DNA reads TGTGCCAGCAGCCTGGCGGGGGCTATGAACACTGAAGCTTTCTTT. Translating gives CASSLAGAMNTEAFF.

V usage is TRBV28 and J usage is TRBJ2-1; TRBD2 aligns across 14 bases. Trimming at V came to 6 bases and at J to 10 bases, leaving 17 bases not matched to a gene. This CDR3 is built from 18 residues. CDR1 is MDHEN and CDR2 is SYDVKM in the germline V gene. The CDR3 protein is CASRPGTSGRGALGEQFF. CDR3 nucleotides: TGTGCCAGCAGACCCGGGACTAGCGGGAGAGGGGCACTTGGGGAGCAGTTCTTC.

This clone was observed a handful of times. The gene calls are TRBV7-9 and TRBJ2-7; 8 bases agree with TRBD1. The CDR3 sequence is 15 residues long. Unmatched junction bases numbered 15, after V lost 5 bases and J lost 9 bases. Germline V CDR1 and CDR2: SEHNR, FQNEAQ (reference sequence). In DNA form, the CDR3 reads TGTGCCAGCAGCCTCCCGGGACAGGTGATTTTCGGGCAGTACTTC. Its translation: CASSLPGQVIFGQYF.

This clone was seen a few times. The V call is TRBV19, the J call TRBJ1-5, with 7 positions matching TRBD1. This CDR3 comprises 14 residues. V lost 7 bases to trimming and J lost 3 bases; unmatched junction nucleotides: 6. The germline V gene has CDR1 LNHDA and CDR2 SQIVND (reference sequence). CDR3 DNA: TGTGCCAGTACCCCCGGGACAGTCAATCAGCCCCAGCATTTT. The encoded protein is CASTPGTVNQPQHF.

V usage is TRBV7-9 and J usage is TRBJ2-7; TRBD2 aligns across 11 bases. V dropped 8 bases and J dropped 3; count of bases not matched to a gene: 6. Germline V CDR1 and CDR2: SEHNR, FQNEAQ (reference sequence). The CDR3 sequence is 14 residues long. In DNA form, the CDR3 reads TGTGCCAGCGGCCTTAGCGGGAGGGTCTACGAGCAGTACTTC. This encodes CASGLSGRVYEQYF.

The rearrangement links TRBV2 to TRBJ1-4; possibly TRBD1 for D (6 bases). Between the trimmed V and J ends, which lost 7 bases and 8 bases, there was a span of 14 bases. The CDR3 extends over 13 amino acids. Germline loops: CDR1 SNHLY, CDR2 FYNNEI. CDR3 residues: CASMAGESEKLFF. CDR3 DNA sequence: TGTGCCAGCATGGCAGGGGAGAGCGAAAAACTGTTTTTT. The whole variable domain, filled in from reference TRBV2 and TRBJ1-4, reads EPEVTQTPSHQVTQMGQEVILRCVPISNHLYFYWYRQILGQKVEFLVSFYNNEISEKSEIFDDQFSVERPDGSNFTLKIRSTKLEDSAMYFCASMAGESEKLFFGSGTQLSVL.

The rearrangement links TRBV28 to TRBJ2-7; no definite D call. V lost 3 bases, J lost 5 bases, and 5 bases lay in between. The germline V gene has CDR1 MDHEN and CDR2 SYDVKM. The CDR3 extends over 11 amino acids. CDR3 sequence (DNA): TGTGCCAGCAGTTTCCCTGACGAGCAGTACTTC. This codes for CASSFPDEQYF.

This clone was seen only a few times. In the same sample, other DNA sequences code for this CDR3. This chain joins TRBV11-2 and TRBJ2-1, with unresolved D. V lost 1 base to trimming and J lost 4 bases, with 2 bases between them. This CDR3 has 12 residues. Per germline, CDR1 SGHAT and CDR2 FQNNGV. The CDR3 DNA reads TGTGCCAGCAGCTTAGTGTACAATGAGCAGTTCTTC. It translates to CASSLVYNEQFF. Complete variable domain (other parts from reference TRBV11-2 and TRBJ2-1): EAGVAQSPRYKIIEKRQSVAFWCNPISGHATLYWYQQILGQGPKLLIQFQNNGVVDDSQLPKDRFSAERLKGVDSTLKIQPAKLEDSAVYLCASSLVYNEQFFGPGTRLTVL.

The chain couples TRBV7-9 to TRBJ2-3; 11 bases line up with TRBD2. Germline loops: CDR1 SEHNR, CDR2 FQNEAQ (reference sequence). The CDR3 spans 16 residues. The V segment lost 5 bases and the J segment 2 bases; nucleotides outside the gene matches: 6. This CDR3 is CASSPVTSGNTDTQYF. CDR3 in DNA: TGTGCCAGCAGCCCGGTGACTAGCGGGAACACAGATACGCAGTATTTT.

The chain links TRBV11-3 to TRBJ2-1; 9 nucleotides agree with TRBD2. The trim removed 1 base at V and 3 bases at J, leaving 1 base unmatched. The germline gives CDR1 SGHNT, CDR2 YENEEA. CDR3 length equals 15 residues. CDR3 nucleotide sequence: TGTGCCAGCAGCTTAGTGCGGGAGGGCTACAATGAGCAGTTCTTC. It yields the protein CASSLVREGYNEQFF.

With respect to this clone: One end of the junction does not line up with germline, which may come from a read error. The V gene is TRBV7-7, the J gene TRBJ2-2; D is uncertain. From germline, CDR1 is SSHAT and CDR2 FNYEAQ (reference sequence). The CDR3 is 12 residues long. The CDR3 loop is CASSSDVGELFF. The CDR3 DNA is TGTGCTAGCAGCTCGGATGTGGGGGAGCTGTTTTTT.

In its sample, this clone ranks as medium-sized. The genes are TRBV10-3 and TRBJ2-7; 12 bases map to TRBD2. Germline values: CDR1 ENHRY, CDR2 SYGVKD. V lost 8 bases and J lost 5; bases outside the gene matches: 19. The CDR3 contains 18 residues. The CDR3, as DNA: TGTGCCATCCAGGGGTCTAGCGGGAGGGCCAAACAGAGAGACGAGCAGTACTTC. It is translated as CAIQGSSGRAKQRDEQYF.

The chain links TRBV9 to TRBJ2-5; D remains ambiguous. The last part of the DNA fits TRBJ2-7 better; the J call may be wrong. The CDR3 runs to 14 residues. Germline CDR1 SGDLS, CDR2 YYNGEE. CDR3: CASSVGTVEYEQYF. The CDR3 DNA is TGTGCCAGCAGCGTAGGGACGGTTGAATACGAGCAGTACTTC.